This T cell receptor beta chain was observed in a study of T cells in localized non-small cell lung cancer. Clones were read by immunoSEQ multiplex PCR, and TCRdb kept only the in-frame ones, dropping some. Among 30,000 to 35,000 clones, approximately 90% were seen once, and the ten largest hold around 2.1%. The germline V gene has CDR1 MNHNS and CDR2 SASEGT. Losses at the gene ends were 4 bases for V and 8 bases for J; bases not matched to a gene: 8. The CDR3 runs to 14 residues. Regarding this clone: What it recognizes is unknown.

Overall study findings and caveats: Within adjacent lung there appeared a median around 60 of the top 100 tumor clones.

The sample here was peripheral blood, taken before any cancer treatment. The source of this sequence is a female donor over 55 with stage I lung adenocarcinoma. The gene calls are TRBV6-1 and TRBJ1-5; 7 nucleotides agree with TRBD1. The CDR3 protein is CASSVNRGSEPQHF. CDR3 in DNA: TGTGCCAGCAGTGTTAACAGGGGTTCGGAGCCCCAGCATTTT.